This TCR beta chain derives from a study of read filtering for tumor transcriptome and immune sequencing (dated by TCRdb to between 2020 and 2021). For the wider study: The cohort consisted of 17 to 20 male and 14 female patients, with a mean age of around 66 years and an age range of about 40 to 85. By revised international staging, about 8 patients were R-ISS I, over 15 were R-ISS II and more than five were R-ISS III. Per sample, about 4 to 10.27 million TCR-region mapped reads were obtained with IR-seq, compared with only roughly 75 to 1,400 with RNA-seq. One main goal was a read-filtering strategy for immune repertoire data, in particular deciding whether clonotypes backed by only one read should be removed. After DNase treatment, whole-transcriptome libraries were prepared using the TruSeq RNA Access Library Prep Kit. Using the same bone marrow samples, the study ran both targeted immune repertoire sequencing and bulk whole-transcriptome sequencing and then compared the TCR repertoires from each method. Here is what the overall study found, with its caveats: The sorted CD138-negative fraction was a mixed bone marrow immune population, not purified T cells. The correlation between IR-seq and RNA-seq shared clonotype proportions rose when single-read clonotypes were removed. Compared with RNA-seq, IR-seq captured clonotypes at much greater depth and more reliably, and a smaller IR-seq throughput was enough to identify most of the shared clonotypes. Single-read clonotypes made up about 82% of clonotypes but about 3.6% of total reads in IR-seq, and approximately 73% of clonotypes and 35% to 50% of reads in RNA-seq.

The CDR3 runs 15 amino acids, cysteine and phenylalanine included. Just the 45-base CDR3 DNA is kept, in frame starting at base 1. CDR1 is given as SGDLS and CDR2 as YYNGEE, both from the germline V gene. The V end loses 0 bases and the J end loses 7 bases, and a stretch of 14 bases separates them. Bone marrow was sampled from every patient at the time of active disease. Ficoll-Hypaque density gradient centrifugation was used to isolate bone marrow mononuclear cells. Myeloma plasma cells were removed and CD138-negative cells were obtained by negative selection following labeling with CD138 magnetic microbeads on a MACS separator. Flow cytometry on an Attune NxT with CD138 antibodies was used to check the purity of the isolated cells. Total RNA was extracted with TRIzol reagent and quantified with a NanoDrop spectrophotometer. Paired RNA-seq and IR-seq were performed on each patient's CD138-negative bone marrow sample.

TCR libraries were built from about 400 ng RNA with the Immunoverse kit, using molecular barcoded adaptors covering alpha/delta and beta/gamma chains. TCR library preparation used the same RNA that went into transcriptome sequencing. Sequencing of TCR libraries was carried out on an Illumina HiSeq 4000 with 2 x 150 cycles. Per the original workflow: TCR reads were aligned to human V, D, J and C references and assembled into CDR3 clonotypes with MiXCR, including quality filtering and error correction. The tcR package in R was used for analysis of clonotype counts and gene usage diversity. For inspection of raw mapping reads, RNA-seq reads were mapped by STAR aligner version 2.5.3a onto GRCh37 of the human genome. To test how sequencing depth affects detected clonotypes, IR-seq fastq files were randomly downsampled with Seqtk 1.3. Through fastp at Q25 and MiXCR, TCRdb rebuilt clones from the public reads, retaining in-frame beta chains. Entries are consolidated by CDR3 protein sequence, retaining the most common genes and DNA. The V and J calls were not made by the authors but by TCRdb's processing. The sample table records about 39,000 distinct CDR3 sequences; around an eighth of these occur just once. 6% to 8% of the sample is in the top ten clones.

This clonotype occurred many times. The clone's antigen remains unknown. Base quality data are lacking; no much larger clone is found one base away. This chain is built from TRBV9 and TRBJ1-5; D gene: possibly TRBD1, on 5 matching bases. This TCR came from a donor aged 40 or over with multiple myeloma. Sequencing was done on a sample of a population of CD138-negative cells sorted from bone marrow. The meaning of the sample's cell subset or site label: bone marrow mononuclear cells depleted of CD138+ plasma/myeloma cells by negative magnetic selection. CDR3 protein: CASSVDGREGQPQHF. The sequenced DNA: TGTGCCAGCAGCGTAGATGGCAGGGAAGGACAGCCCCAGCATTTT.